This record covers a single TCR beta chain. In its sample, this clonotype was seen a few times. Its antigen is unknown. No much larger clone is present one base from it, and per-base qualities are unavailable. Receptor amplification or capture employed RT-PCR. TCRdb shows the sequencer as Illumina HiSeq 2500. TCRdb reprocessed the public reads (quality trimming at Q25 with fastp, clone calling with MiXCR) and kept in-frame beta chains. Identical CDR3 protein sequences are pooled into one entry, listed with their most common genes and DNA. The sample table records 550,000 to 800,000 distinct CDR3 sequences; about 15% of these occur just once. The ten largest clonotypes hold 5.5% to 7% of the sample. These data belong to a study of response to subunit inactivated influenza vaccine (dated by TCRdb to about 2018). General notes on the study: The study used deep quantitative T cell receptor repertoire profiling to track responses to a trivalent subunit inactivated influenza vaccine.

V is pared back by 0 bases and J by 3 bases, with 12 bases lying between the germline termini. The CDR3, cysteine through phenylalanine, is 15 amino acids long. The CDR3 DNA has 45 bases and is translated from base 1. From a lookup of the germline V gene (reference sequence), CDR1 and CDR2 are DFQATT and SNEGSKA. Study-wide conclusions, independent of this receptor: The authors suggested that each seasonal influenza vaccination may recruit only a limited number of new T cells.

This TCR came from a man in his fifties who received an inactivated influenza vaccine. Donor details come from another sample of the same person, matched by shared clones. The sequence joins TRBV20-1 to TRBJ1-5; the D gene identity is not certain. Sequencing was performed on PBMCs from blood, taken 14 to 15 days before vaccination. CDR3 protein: CSARDLRGSNQPQHF. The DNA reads TGCAGTGCTAGAGATCTTCGGGGTTCCAATCAGCCCCAGCATTTT.